This T cell receptor beta chain was sequenced during a study of OX40 agonist ivuxolimab in advanced cancers. Study as a whole: An anti-OX40 (CD134) antibody with agonistic activity, ivuxolimab, was administered to patients. Among those treated, three patients had partial responses, one with hepatocellular carcinoma and two with cutaneous melanoma.

The data were produced by immunoSEQ multiplex PCR, yet TCRdb's version contains in-frame clones alone and is incomplete. The repertoire holds under 65,000 clones, with around 84% as singletons. This CDR3 has 14 amino acids. Trimming removed 5 bases at V and 3 bases at J, with 12 bases between. Germline CDR1 reads SNHLY; CDR2 reads FYNNEI. The genes are TRBV2 and TRBJ2-3; no firm D call. The source material was CD4+ or CD8+ T cells sorted from blood, sampled in a trial of the OX40 agonist ivuxolimab. The TCR comes from an adult with an advanced solid tumor such as melanoma, head and neck, liver or kidney cancer. The CDR3 DNA follows: TGTGCCAGCAGTTCCACGGTACAGACAGATACGCAGTATTTT. Translated: CASSSTVQTDTQYF.